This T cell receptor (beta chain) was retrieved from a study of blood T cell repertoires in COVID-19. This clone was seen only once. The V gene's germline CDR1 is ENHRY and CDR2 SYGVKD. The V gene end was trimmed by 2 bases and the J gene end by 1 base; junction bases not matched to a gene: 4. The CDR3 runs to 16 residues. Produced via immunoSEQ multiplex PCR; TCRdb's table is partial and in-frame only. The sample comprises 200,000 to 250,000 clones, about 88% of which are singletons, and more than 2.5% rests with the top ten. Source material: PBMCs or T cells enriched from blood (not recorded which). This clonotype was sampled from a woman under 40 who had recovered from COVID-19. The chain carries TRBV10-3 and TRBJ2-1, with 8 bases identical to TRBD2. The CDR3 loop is CAISERVAGSYNEQFF. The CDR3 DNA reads TGTGCCATCAGTGAGAGGGTAGCGGGGTCCTACAATGAGCAGTTCTTC.